This TCR beta chain was sequenced during a study of glioma-infiltrating T cells. TCR alpha and beta CDR3 regions were amplified from RNA using iRepertoire nested multiplex PCR. One entry per CDR3 protein results from TCRdb running MiXCR on the multiplex PCR reads. Of 150,000 to 200,000 distinct CDR3 sequences in the sample, 30% to 40% are singletons; the top ten hold around 20%. The sequencing sample was made of glioma tissue, nonneoplastic brain tissue, or PBMCs (not recorded which). The source is a human donor with low-grade glioma or glioblastoma, undergoing nonglioma brain surgery, or in good health (not recorded which).

The CDR3 loop reads CASSRLAGGDEQYF. The CDR3 DNA reads as TGTGCCAGCAGTCGACTAGCGGGAGGAGACGAGCAGTACTTC. V and J are TRBV6-5 and TRBJ2-7, with 13 bases aligning to TRBD2. Germline CDR1 MNHEY, CDR2 SVGAGI. V shed 5 bases, J shed 5 bases, and the junction held 3 bases outside the gene matches. This CDR3 has 14 residues.